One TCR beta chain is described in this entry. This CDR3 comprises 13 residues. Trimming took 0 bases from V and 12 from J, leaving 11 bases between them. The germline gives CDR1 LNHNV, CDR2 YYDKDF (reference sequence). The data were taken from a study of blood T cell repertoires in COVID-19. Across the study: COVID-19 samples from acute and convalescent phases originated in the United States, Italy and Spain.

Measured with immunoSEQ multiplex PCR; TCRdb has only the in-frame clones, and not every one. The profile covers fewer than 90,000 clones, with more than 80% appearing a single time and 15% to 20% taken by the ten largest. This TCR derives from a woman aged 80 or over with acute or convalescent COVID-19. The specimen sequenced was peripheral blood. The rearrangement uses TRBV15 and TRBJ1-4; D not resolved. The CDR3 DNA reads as TGTGCCACCAGCAGAGACCCTCACGGGGAACTGTTTTTT. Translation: CATSRDPHGELFF.